A selection of T cell receptor beta chains follows, all from one sample in a study of T cell changes during pregnancy in multiple sclerosis. Here immunoSEQ multiplex PCR was the method, and the copy in TCRdb shows in-frame clones only, minus some. The table records roughly 48,000 clones, almost 95% of them present only once. Sequenced here: CD4+ T cells from peripheral blood mononuclear cells, sampled in the second trimester of pregnancy. These receptor sequences come from a female donor in good health, enrolled as a control in a pregnancy study. Both conserved end residues are part of each CDR3. Fields, in order: CDR3 protein, CDR3 DNA, V gene, J gene, clone size, D gene. A D gene is named only where the DNA matches it firmly. Part of the rows lack a size; the others show once, few, many or a class for expanded clones.

CDR3aa: CASSLATGKLYNEQFF
CDR3nt: TGTGCCAGCAGCTTAGCCACAGGGAAACTCTACAATGAGCAGTTCTTC
v_gene: TRBV7-9
j_gene: TRBJ2-1
abundance: -
d_gene: -

CDR3aa: CASSVGVGGGGETQYF
CDR3nt: TGTGCCAGCAGCGTAGGGGTAGGAGGGGGCGGAGAGACCCAGTACTTC
v_gene: TRBV9
j_gene: TRBJ2-5
abundance: -
d_gene: -

CDR3aa: CATSPRRDLRNTEAFF
CDR3nt: TGTGCCACCAGCCCCCGCCGGGACTTGCGGAACACTGAAGCTTTCTTT
v_gene: TRBV15
j_gene: TRBJ1-1
abundance: -
d_gene: -

CDR3aa: CASSLGDSSNQPQHF
CDR3nt: TGTGCCAGCAGTTTGGGGGACAGCTCCAATCAGCCCCAGCATTTT
v_gene: TRBV28
j_gene: TRBJ1-5
abundance: few
d_gene: TRBD1

CDR3aa: CASSPGQNTEAFF
CDR3nt: TGTGCCAGCAGCCCTGGGCAGAACACTGAAGCTTTCTTT
v_gene: TRBV28
j_gene: TRBJ1-1
abundance: -
d_gene: -

CDR3aa: CASRIGGADTEAFF
CDR3nt: TGTGCCAGCAGGATAGGGGGCGCGGACACTGAAGCTTTCTTT
v_gene: TRBV28
j_gene: TRBJ1-1
abundance: once
d_gene: TRBD1

CDR3aa: CASSQEGQAHTEAFF
CDR3nt: TGCGCCAGCAGCCAAGAGGGGCAGGCCCACACTGAAGCTTTCTTT
v_gene: TRBV4-1
j_gene: TRBJ1-1
abundance: -
d_gene: -

CDR3aa: CASSPTTGEQYF
CDR3nt: TGTGCCAGCTCACCTACAACGGGGGAGCAGTACTTC
v_gene: TRBV18
j_gene: TRBJ2-7
abundance: -
d_gene: -

CDR3aa: CASTPGTGGVFVKNIQYF
CDR3nt: TGTGCCAGCACCCCCGGGACAGGAGGGGTCTTTGTCAAAAACATTCAGTACTTC
v_gene: TRBV28
j_gene: TRBJ2-4
abundance: -
d_gene: TRBD1

CDR3aa: CASSLGGSPNYGYTF
CDR3nt: TGTGCCAGCAGCTTAGGCGGCAGCCCTAACTATGGCTACACCTTC
v_gene: TRBV11-3
j_gene: TRBJ1-2
abundance: once
d_gene: -

CDR3aa: CASSLALHQETQYF
CDR3nt: TGCGCCAGCAGCTTGGCCCTCCACCAAGAGACCCAGTACTTC
v_gene: TRBV5-1
j_gene: TRBJ2-5
abundance: -
d_gene: -

CDR3aa: CASSPRTGGHEQYF
CDR3nt: TGTGCCAGCTCACCTCGGACAGGGGGACACGAGCAGTACTTC
v_gene: TRBV18
j_gene: TRBJ2-7
abundance: -
d_gene: TRBD1

CDR3aa: CASSPGTSDTDTQYF
CDR3nt: TGTGCCAGCAGCCCCGGGACTAGCGACACAGATACGCAGTATTTT
v_gene: TRBV28
j_gene: TRBJ2-3
abundance: -
d_gene: TRBD2

CDR3aa: CASNLQGPTLNEQFF
CDR3nt: TGCGCCAGCAACCTACAGGGTCCCACTTTGAATGAGCAGTTCTTC
v_gene: TRBV5-1
j_gene: TRBJ2-1
abundance: -
d_gene: -

CDR3aa: CASSPNTRVNEQFF
CDR3nt: TGTGCCAGCAGCCCGAACACTAGGGTCAATGAGCAGTTCTTC
v_gene: TRBV2
j_gene: TRBJ2-1
abundance: -
d_gene: -

CDR3aa: CAWNVRGGRTEAFF
CDR3nt: TGTGCCTGGAACGTCAGGGGCGGAAGGACTGAAGCTTTCTTT
v_gene: TRBV30
j_gene: TRBJ1-1
abundance: -
d_gene: -

CDR3aa: CASSLRGGRAEAFF
CDR3nt: TGTGCCAGCAGCTTAAGAGGAGGGAGGGCTGAAGCTTTCTTT
v_gene: TRBV7-2
j_gene: TRBJ1-1
abundance: -
d_gene: -

CDR3aa: CAIRGTSAGELFF
CDR3nt: TGTGCCATCAGGGGGACAAGCGCCGGGGAGCTGTTTTTT
v_gene: TRBV10-3
j_gene: TRBJ2-2
abundance: -
d_gene: -

CDR3aa: CATRGGGAGQPQHF
CDR3nt: TGTGCCACCCGAGGAGGGGGCGCAGGTCAGCCCCAGCATTTT
v_gene: TRBV6-1
j_gene: TRBJ1-5
abundance: -
d_gene: TRBD1

CDR3aa: CASRGQGSADTQYF
CDR3nt: TGTGCCAGCAGGGGGCAGGGATCGGCAGATACGCAGTATTTT
v_gene: TRBV25-1
j_gene: TRBJ2-3
abundance: -
d_gene: -

CDR3aa: CASSLGAGAMGEQFF
CDR3nt: TGTGCCAGCAGCTTAGGAGCGGGAGCCATGGGTGAGCAGTTCTTC
v_gene: TRBV7-9
j_gene: TRBJ2-1
abundance: -
d_gene: TRBD2

CDR3aa: CASGPRGGNEQFF
CDR3nt: TGTGCCAGCGGTCCTAGGGGGGGCAATGAGCAGTTCTTC
v_gene: TRBV27
j_gene: TRBJ2-1
abundance: -
d_gene: -

CDR3aa: CASSQNHRGRETQYF
CDR3nt: TGTGCCAGCAGCCAGAATCACAGGGGGCGAGAGACCCAGTACTTC
v_gene: TRBV5-4
j_gene: TRBJ2-5
abundance: -
d_gene: TRBD1

CDR3aa: CASSYHSIPPGYEQYF
CDR3nt: TGTGCCAGCAGTTACCATTCCATCCCCCCGGGTTACGAGCAGTACTTC
v_gene: TRBV6-5
j_gene: TRBJ2-7
abundance: -
d_gene: -

CDR3aa: CASSSGGAGRWETQYF
CDR3nt: TGTGCCAGCAGTTCGGGGGGGGCAGGAAGGTGGGAGACCCAGTACTTC
v_gene: TRBV28
j_gene: TRBJ2-5
abundance: -
d_gene: TRBD2

CDR3aa: CASSAKATANTEAFF
CDR3nt: TGTGCCAGCAGCGCCAAAGCAACAGCGAACACTGAAGCTTTCTTT
v_gene: TRBV9
j_gene: TRBJ1-1
abundance: -
d_gene: -

CDR3aa: CSVLGEVITGELFF
CDR3nt: TGCAGCGTTCTCGGGGAAGTTATAACCGGGGAGCTGTTTTTT
v_gene: TRBV29-1
j_gene: TRBJ2-2
abundance: -
d_gene: -

CDR3aa: CASSETGLNTEAFF
CDR3nt: TGTGCCAGCAGTGAAACAGGCCTTAACACTGAAGCTTTCTTT
v_gene: TRBV2
j_gene: TRBJ1-1
abundance: -
d_gene: -

CDR3aa: CASSQRGLAGGLQYNEQFF
CDR3nt: TGCGCCAGCAGCCAAAGAGGACTAGCGGGAGGACTGCAGTACAATGAGCAGTTCTTC
v_gene: TRBV4-3
j_gene: TRBJ2-1
abundance: -
d_gene: TRBD2

CDR3aa: CASSLVPGVVQYF
CDR3nt: TGTGCCAGCAGCTTAGTTCCAGGGGTGGTACAGTACTTC
v_gene: TRBV11-2
j_gene: TRBJ2-7
abundance: -
d_gene: -

CDR3aa: CASSPGTSGLGVIF
CDR3nt: TGTGCCAGCAGCCCAGGGACTAGCGGGTTGGGTGTGATCTTC
v_gene: TRBV5-6
j_gene: TRBJ2-1
abundance: -
d_gene: TRBD2

CDR3aa: CASRSSGGYNEQFF
CDR3nt: TGTGCCAGTAGGTCTAGCGGGGGCTACAATGAGCAGTTCTTC
v_gene: TRBV19
j_gene: TRBJ2-1
abundance: -
d_gene: TRBD2

CDR3aa: CASSPLPAGKNIQYF
CDR3nt: TGTGCCAGCAGCCCCCTCCCCGCAGGGAAAAACATTCAGTACTTC
v_gene: TRBV4-2
j_gene: TRBJ2-4
abundance: -
d_gene: -

CDR3aa: CASSPIPQTSGDEQFF
CDR3nt: TGTGCCAGCTCCCCCATTCCTCAGACTAGCGGGGATGAGCAGTTCTTC
v_gene: TRBV18
j_gene: TRBJ2-1
abundance: -
d_gene: TRBD2

CDR3aa: CASSLVGDTFSSYEQYF
CDR3nt: TGTGCCAGCAGCTTGGTAGGGGACACTTTCAGCTCCTACGAGCAGTACTTC
v_gene: TRBV5-5
j_gene: TRBJ2-7
abundance: -
d_gene: -

CDR3aa: CASSMGGGPYEQYF
CDR3nt: TGTGCCAGTAGTATGGGCGGGGGGCCCTACGAGCAGTACTTC
v_gene: TRBV19
j_gene: TRBJ2-7
abundance: -
d_gene: TRBD2

CDR3aa: CAWSWGGGPNTGELFF
CDR3nt: TGTGCCTGGAGTTGGGGGGGAGGGCCGAACACCGGGGAGCTGTTTTTT
v_gene: TRBV30
j_gene: TRBJ2-2
abundance: -
d_gene: TRBD2

CDR3aa: CASSQGRAGGETQYF
CDR3nt: TGTGCCAGCAGCCAAGGAAGGGCGGGGGGAGAGACCCAGTACTTC
v_gene: TRBV4-2
j_gene: TRBJ2-5
abundance: -
d_gene: TRBD2

CDR3aa: CATSGGLDPGELFF
CDR3nt: TGTGCCACCAGCGGGGGACTAGACCCCGGGGAGCTGTTTTTT
v_gene: TRBV15
j_gene: TRBJ2-2
abundance: -
d_gene: TRBD2

CDR3aa: CASSILARSNQPQHF
CDR3nt: TGTGCCAGTAGTATTCTAGCCAGGTCAAATCAGCCCCAGCATTTT
v_gene: TRBV19
j_gene: TRBJ1-5
abundance: -
d_gene: -

CDR3aa: CASSPKQGTYNEQFF
CDR3nt: TGTGCCAGCTCACCAAAACAGGGGACTTACAATGAGCAGTTCTTC
v_gene: TRBV18
j_gene: TRBJ2-1
abundance: -
d_gene: -

CDR3aa: CATCTGGGPYNEQFF
CDR3nt: TGCGCCACCTGTACTGGGGGGGGACCCTACAATGAGCAGTTCTTC
v_gene: TRBV5-1
j_gene: TRBJ2-1
abundance: -
d_gene: TRBD2

CDR3aa: CASTTGQGDQPQHF
CDR3nt: TGTGCCAGCACAACGGGACAGGGTGACCAGCCCCAGCATTTT
v_gene: TRBV6-5
j_gene: TRBJ1-5
abundance: -
d_gene: TRBD1

CDR3aa: CASSTRGEDPEAFF
CDR3nt: TGTGCCAGCAGTACGCGTGGGGAGGATCCTGAAGCTTTCTTT
v_gene: TRBV25-1
j_gene: TRBJ1-1
abundance: -
d_gene: -

CDR3aa: CASSSSTSGWAFVQYF
CDR3nt: TGTGCCAGCAGCTCGTCTACTAGCGGTTGGGCCTTCGTGCAGTACTTC
v_gene: TRBV13
j_gene: TRBJ2-7
abundance: -
d_gene: TRBD2

CDR3aa: CASRLSGRTLQETQYF
CDR3nt: TGTGCCAGCAGGCTTAGCGGGAGGACTCTACAAGAGACCCAGTACTTC
v_gene: TRBV2
j_gene: TRBJ2-5
abundance: -
d_gene: TRBD2

CDR3aa: CASSQDLGRQGEQYF
CDR3nt: TGCGCCAGCAGCCAAGATCTTGGCCGACAGGGCGAGCAGTACTTC
v_gene: TRBV4-3
j_gene: TRBJ2-7
abundance: -
d_gene: TRBD1

CDR3aa: CASSHANYEQYF
CDR3nt: TGTGCCAGCAGTCATGCTAACTACGAGCAGTACTTC
v_gene: TRBV25-1
j_gene: TRBJ2-7
abundance: -
d_gene: -

CDR3aa: CAWSSYYGYTF
CDR3nt: TGTGCCTGGAGTTCTTACTATGGCTACACCTTC
v_gene: TRBV30
j_gene: TRBJ1-2
abundance: few
d_gene: -

CDR3aa: CASSPGGLGRYEQFF
CDR3nt: TGCGCCAGCAGCCCGGGGGGACTAGGGAGGTATGAGCAGTTCTTC
v_gene: TRBV5-1
j_gene: TRBJ2-1
abundance: -
d_gene: TRBD2